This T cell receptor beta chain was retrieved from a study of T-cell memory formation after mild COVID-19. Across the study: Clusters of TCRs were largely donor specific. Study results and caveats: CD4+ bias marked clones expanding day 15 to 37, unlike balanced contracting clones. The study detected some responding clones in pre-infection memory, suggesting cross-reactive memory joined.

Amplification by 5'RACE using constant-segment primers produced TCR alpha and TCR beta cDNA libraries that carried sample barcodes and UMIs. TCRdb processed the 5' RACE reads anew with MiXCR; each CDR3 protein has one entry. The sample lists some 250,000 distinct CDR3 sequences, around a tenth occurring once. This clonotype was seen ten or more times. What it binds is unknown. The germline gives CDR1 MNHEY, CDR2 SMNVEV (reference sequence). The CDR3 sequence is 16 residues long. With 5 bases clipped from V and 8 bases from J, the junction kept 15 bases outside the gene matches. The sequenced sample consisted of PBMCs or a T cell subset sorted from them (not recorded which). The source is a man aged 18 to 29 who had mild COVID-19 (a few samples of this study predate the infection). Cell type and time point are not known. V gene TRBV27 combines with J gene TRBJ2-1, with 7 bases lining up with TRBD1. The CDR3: CASSPFGAGGYDEQFF. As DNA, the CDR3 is TGTGCCAGCAGTCCTTTTGGGGCAGGGGGTTATGATGAGCAGTTCTTC.